Listed here is a single T cell receptor beta chain. This record comes from a study of CD8 T cells in Susac syndrome. Study summary: When blood was drawn, patients with Susac syndrome were on intravenous immunoglobulin alone, on corticosteroids, or therapy-naive.

The ends lost 4 bases at V and 3 bases at J; junction bases unmatched: 9. Per germline, CDR1 LGHDT and CDR2 YNNKEL (reference sequence). This CDR3 region has 16 residues. Sequencing of TCR beta, carried out with a high-throughput approach, was applied to CD8+ and CD4+ T cells from the blood. Roughly 0.45 to 1 ug RNA was reverse transcribed with random hexamers. By means of immunoSEQ multiplex PCR, TCR beta CDR3 spanning 54 Vbeta and 13 Jbeta underwent amplification. MiXCR, applied by TCRdb to the immunoSEQ multiplex PCR reads, yields one record per CDR3 protein. The repertoire includes more than 65,000 distinct CDR3 sequences, roughly 94% of them detected once, and approximately 0.48% sits in the top ten.

Sequencing was carried out using CD8+ T cells from PBMCs. The TCR comes from a human donor with Susac syndrome. The V and J genes are TRBV3-1 and TRBJ2-7, with TRBD1 matching over 10 bases. In nucleotides, the CDR3 is TGTGCCAGCAGCCCTGGGGGAGGGACAGGGGTCTACGAGCAGTACTTC. Residues: CASSPGGGTGVYEQYF.